Below are 28 T cell receptor beta chains sequenced from a single sample in a study of T cell clonality in common variable immunodeficiency. TCRdb's copy holds only in-frame clones and misses some; the assay was immunoSEQ multiplex PCR. The repertoire consists of about 52,000 clones, none detected only once. The sequencing sample was made of peripheral blood mononuclear cells. The receptors were sampled from a person aged 18 to 75 in good health.

This clone was recorded many times. The CDR3 end falls 3 residues outside the read, so it is completed with the germline J gene. V usage is TRBV12-3 or TRBV12-4 and J usage is TRBJ2-1, with 8 bases that match TRBD1. This CDR3 is built from 18 residues. Unmatched junction bases numbered 13, after V lost 6 bases and J lost 0 bases. The sequenced CDR3 bases are TGTGCCAGCAGGAGAGACCGGACAGGGAATCCCTCCTACAATGAG. Protein sequence: CASRRDRTGNPSYNE. The entire CDR3 protein reads CASRRDRTGNPSYNEQFF.

This clone has at least ten counts. The missing CDR3 end, 3 residues past where the read stops, is filled in from the germline J gene. J is TRBJ2-7 and V is TRBV30; 10 positions agree with TRBD1. There are 14 residues in the CDR3. CDR1 and CDR2 from the germline V gene are GTSNPN and SVGIG (reference sequence). The ends lost 6 bases at V and 4 bases at J; junction bases unmatched: 9. The CDR3 region is CACNRDRGSYEQYF. The sequenced CDR3 bases are TGTGCCTGCAACCGGGACAGGGGTTCGTACGAG.

This clone was found a few times. The CDR3 bases that were read are TGCAGTGCCAGTTGGCGATCAGGATCCGTCGAG. It translates to CSASWRSGSVE. The entire CDR3 protein is CSASWRSGSVEQYF. The chain couples TRBV20-1 to TRBJ2-7; D gene uncertain. The read stops 3 residues short of the end of the CDR3; the missing end is completed from the germline J gene. Germline CDR1 reads DFQATT; CDR2 reads SNEGSKA (reference sequence). With 6 bases removed from V and 6 bases from J, the gap between germline ends came to 21 bases. This CDR3 has 14 amino acids.

About this clone: Read data end 3 residues before the CDR3 end; the end is taken from the germline J gene. This sequence joins TRBV5-1 and TRBJ2-1; TRBD2 aligns across 10 bases. The germline CDR1 and CDR2 sequences are SGHRS and YFSETQ. The CDR3 loop spans 15 amino acids. V shed 5 bases, J shed 7 bases, and the junction held 9 bases outside the gene matches. Incomplete CDR3 DNA: TGCGCCAGCAGGGAGGGACTAGCGAACGAGAATGAG. Translation gives CASREGLANENE. The CDR3 as a whole reads CASREGLANENEQFF.

This clone has only a few counts. Read sequence stops 3 residues before the CDR3 end, and the germline J gene provides the missing end. The rearrangement uses TRBV7-2 and TRBJ1-1, with 11 nucleotides matching TRBD1. Germline trimming cut 6 bases from V and 4 bases from J; bases unmatched to any gene: 7. From germline, CDR1 is SGHTA and CDR2 FQGNSA. The CDR3 has 15 residues. This chain's CDR3 is CASRRTGGEVTEAFF. CDR3 bases read: TGTGCCAGCAGACGGACAGGGGGCGAGGTCACTGAA.

In this sample, this clone turned up many times. The read ends 3 residues early relative to the CDR3; the germline J gene fills the gap. V usage is TRBV2 and J usage is TRBJ2-7; 8 bases are a match to TRBD1. The J segment lost 5 bases and the V segment lost 6 bases, leaving 6 bases of the junction unmatched. The germline V gene has CDR1 SNHLY and CDR2 FYNNEI. This CDR3 spans 13 amino acids. The sequenced part of the CDR3 DNA is TGTGCCAGCAGGGAGACAGGGGCCCACGAG. Translated, it gives CASRETGAHE. Given in full, the CDR3 is CASRETGAHEQYF.

This clone was counted many times. The read gets to within 3 residues of the CDR3 end, and the germline J gene fills in the rest. This chain uses TRBV4-1 with TRBJ2-7; 14 nucleotides align to TRBD2. Trimming cost V 3 bases and J 6 bases; bases outside gene matches: 13. Per the germline V gene, CDR1 is MGHRA and CDR2 is YSYEKL. The CDR3 is 18 amino acids. This chain's CDR3 is CASSHGETGLAGVGEQYF. CDR3 bases read: TGCGCCAGCAGCCACGGGGAAACGGGACTAGCGGGAGTAGGCGAG.

This clone was found many times. The junction departs from germline at one end; a sequencing error may be responsible. The read stops 3 residues short of the end of the CDR3; the missing end is completed from the germline J gene. V is TRBV7-7 and J is TRBJ1-3; D unresolved. This CDR3 is 15 amino acids long. Germline CDR1 reads SSHAT; CDR2 reads FNYEAQ (reference sequence). The part of the CDR3 DNA that was read is TGTGCTAGCAGCTTAGGTCTTGTCTCTGGAAACACC. As protein: CASSLGLVSGNT. The whole CDR3 is CASSLGLVSGNTIYF.

This clone came up a few times. The read gets to within 3 residues of the CDR3 end, and the germline J gene fills in the rest. This chain connects TRBV11-3 to TRBJ2-1, with TRBD2 matching 13 bases. CDR3 length equals 15 residues. Per the germline V gene, CDR1 is SGHNT and CDR2 is YENEEA. Trimming took 1 base from V and 6 from J; bases not matched to a gene: 0. The chain's CDR3 is CASSLGTSGSNEQFF. The sequenced CDR3 bases are TGTGCCAGCAGCTTAGGGACTAGCGGGAGCAATGAG. Drawing the rest from reference TRBV11-3 and TRBJ2-1, the complete variable domain is EAGVVQSPRYKIIEKKQPVAFWCNPISGHNTLYWYLQNLGQGPELLIRYENEEAVDDSQLPKDRFSAERLKGVDSTLKIQPAELGDSAVYLCASSLGTSGSNEQFFGPGTRLTVL.

This clone was counted ten times or more. The CDR3 is cut off 3 residues early in the read; its end comes from the germline J gene. The V gene is TRBV5-1, the J gene TRBJ2-2; 7 nucleotides line up with TRBD2. From germline, CDR1 is SGHRS and CDR2 YFSETQ. V dropped 0 bases and J dropped 5; count of bases not matched to a gene: 7. There are 16 residues in the CDR3. Incomplete CDR3 DNA: TGCGCCAGCAGCTTGGGGCTACTAGCGCCGACCGGGGAG. It encodes CASSLGLLAPTGE. The full CDR3 is CASSLGLLAPTGELFF. Based on the CDR3 plus reference TRBV5-1 and TRBJ2-2, the full variable domain is KAGVTQTPRYLIKTRGQQVTLSCSPISGHRSVSWYQQTPGQGLQFLFEYFSETQRNKGNFPGRFSGRQFSNSRSEMNVSTLELGDSALYLCASSLGLLAPTGELFFGEGSRLTVL.

This clone was counted many times. The read is 3 residues too short to cover the CDR3 end, so that end is filled in from the germline J gene. This chain connects TRBV5-1 to TRBJ2-2; 11 bases fit TRBD1. This CDR3 contains 14 residues. Germline V gene lookup returns CDR1 SGHRS and CDR2 YFSETQ. V lost 6 bases, J lost 6 bases, and 4 bases stayed unmatched. The sequenced part of the CDR3 DNA is TGCGCCAGCATCGGACAGGGGGCCGCCGGGGAG. Its protein product is CASIGQGAAGE. The CDR3 in its entirety is CASIGQGAAGELFF.

The sample holds many counts of this clone. The read ends 3 residues before the CDR3 terminus; that terminus is restored from the germline J gene. This chain links TRBV30 with TRBJ1-1; D gene unclear. There are 11 residues in the CDR3. Germline values: CDR1 GTSNPN, CDR2 SVGIG (reference sequence). The covered CDR3 bases are TGTGCCTGGAGGAAAGAGGGTAAA. It codes for CAWRKEGK. The CDR3 in its entirety is CAWRKEGKAFF.

This clone has more than one count but fewer than ten. The missing CDR3 end, 3 residues past where the read stops, is filled in from the germline J gene. The rearrangement joins TRBV18 to TRBJ2-3; unclear D gene. The CDR3 totals 18 residues. Looked up from germline, CDR1 is KGHSH and CDR2 is LQKENI. This CDR3 reads CASSTLPPTPFGQETQYF. The sequenced CDR3 bases are TGTGCCAGCTCAACACTGCCGCCAACCCCTTTTGGCCAAGAGACG.

This clone appeared many times. The read terminates 3 residues ahead of where the CDR3 ends, so the germline J gene completes it. The chain uses TRBV18 and TRBJ1-1; TRBD1 might be the D (5 bases). Germline CDR1 KGHSH, CDR2 LQKENI. Trimming shortened V by 6 bases and J by 4 bases, and 18 bases separated the two germline ends. This CDR3 has 15 amino acids. CDR3 amino acids: CASSREGARLTEAFF. The sequenced part of the CDR3 DNA is TGTGCCAGCTCCCGCGAAGGGGCGCGGCTCACTGAA.

This clone appeared many times. With the read ending 3 residues before the CDR3 end, the germline J gene is used to fill in that end. J is TRBJ1-5 and V is TRBV20-1; 8 bases align to TRBD1. The J segment lost 7 bases and the V segment lost 4 bases, leaving 12 bases of the junction unmatched. This CDR3 region has 15 residues. The germline V gene has CDR1 DFQATT and CDR2 SNEGSKA (reference sequence). CDR3: CSATTRTGRGQPQHF. The CDR3 bases that were read are TGCAGTGCTACGACTCGGACAGGGAGAGGGCAGCCC.

This clone was counted at least ten times. The read comes to an end 3 residues before the CDR3 does, leaving the germline J gene to fill in the end. The V and J genes are TRBV18 and TRBJ2-6; D gene uncertain. Germline assignment: CDR1 KGHSH and CDR2 LQKENI. Trimming took off 4 bases at V and 0 bases at J, with 7 bases between the two ends. CDR3 size: 15 residues. CDR3 region: CASSLRVSGANVLTF. Partial CDR3 DNA: TGTGCCAGCTCACTCCGGGTCTCTGGGGCCAACGTC.

Comments on this clone: The read terminates 3 residues before the CDR3 end, so the remaining end is supplied by the germline J gene. This chain uses TRBV18 with TRBJ1-1, with TRBD1 as a possible D gene (6 bases). The length of the CDR3 is 14 residues. Per germline, CDR1 KGHSH and CDR2 LQKENI. The V end lost 2 bases, the J end lost 5 bases, and 12 bases lay between the germline ends. CDR3 DNA, as far as it was read: TGTGCCAGCTCACCAGGACAGAGAGGGACTGAA. Protein product: CASSPGQRGTE. The whole CDR3 protein reads CASSPGQRGTEAFF.

This clone was seen at least ten times. The DNA ends 3 residues before the CDR3 does, and the rest of the CDR3 is filled in from the germline J gene. The rearrangement joins TRBV7-3 to TRBJ2-1; D might be TRBD1 (6 bases). The CDR3 loop spans 15 amino acids. Germline V gene data show CDR1 as SGHTA and CDR2 as FQGTGA. Trimming removed 6 bases from V and 0 bases from J, with 12 bases in between. The DNA read from the CDR3 is TGTGCCAGCAGTTTGACAGGAGACTCCTACAATGAG. Translating it yields CASSLTGDSYNE. Given in full, the CDR3 is CASSLTGDSYNEQFF.

As for this clone: The read terminates 3 residues ahead of where the CDR3 ends, so the germline J gene completes it. V is TRBV20-1 and J is TRBJ1-3; weak D call: TRBD1 (6 bases). The CDR3 is 15 residues long. V shed 6 bases and J shed 0 bases, with 15 bases lying between them. The germline CDR1 and CDR2 sequences are DFQATT and SNEGSKA (reference sequence). The CDR3 protein is CSAVMDRSSGNTIYF. The DNA read from the CDR3 is TGCAGTGCCGTCATGGACAGAAGCTCTGGAAACACC.

On this clone: Germline and junction disagree at one end, which may indicate a read error. The read terminates 3 residues ahead of where the CDR3 ends, so the germline J gene completes it. Other DNA sequences of this sample code for an identical CDR3. J is TRBJ1-3 and V is TRBV18; 9 nucleotides align to TRBD1. CDR1 is KGHSH and CDR2 is LQKENI in the germline V gene. CDR3 length: 18 amino acids. The CDR3: CASSPRLAGQGSGNTIYF. CDR3 bases read: TGTGCCAGCTCGCCACGCCTCGCGGGACAGGGCTCTGGAAACACC.

This clone has ten or more counts. The read comes to an end 3 residues before the CDR3 does, leaving the germline J gene to fill in the end. V gene TRBV5-1 combines with J gene TRBJ1-2; 9 bases align to TRBD1. The CDR3 covers 14 residues. Per germline, CDR1 SGHRS and CDR2 YFSETQ. Germline trimming cut 4 bases from V and 6 bases from J; bases unmatched to any gene: 7. The CDR3 sequence: CASSPQDRGDGYTF. Incomplete CDR3 DNA: TGCGCCAGCAGCCCTCAGGACAGGGGAGATGGC.

This clone has at least ten counts. The DNA read from the CDR3 is TGTGCCAGTAGTATCGCGTACCAAGAGACC. It is translated as CASSIAYQET. From start to end, the CDR3 is CASSIAYQETQYF. V and J are TRBV19 and TRBJ2-5; D ambiguous. The read ends 3 residues early relative to the CDR3; the germline J gene fills the gap. The CDR3 has 13 residues. Between the trimmed V and J ends, which lost 3 bases and 0 bases, there was a span of 5 bases. Per the germline V gene, CDR1 is LNHDA and CDR2 is SQIVND (reference sequence).

This clone was seen repeatedly, ten times or more. The DNA read from the CDR3 is TGTGCCAGCAGCTTACTACAGGGGAATGAG. Residues: CASSLLQGNE. The whole CDR3 protein reads CASSLLQGNEQFF. V is TRBV7-2 and J is TRBJ2-1; 7 bases are shared with TRBD1. Coverage ceases 3 residues before the CDR3 finishes, and the germline J gene fills in the end. The germline gives CDR1 SGHTA, CDR2 FQGNSA. The CDR3 is made up of 13 amino acids. The J segment lost 7 bases and the V segment lost 2 bases, leaving 2 bases of the junction unmatched.

This clone was counted many times. The missing CDR3 end, 3 residues past where the read stops, is filled in from the germline J gene. This sequence joins TRBV30 and TRBJ2-1, with 9 bases matching TRBD2. Germline CDR1 is GTSNPN and CDR2 is SVGIG (reference sequence). V trimming: 2 bases; J trimming: 5 bases; junction bases outside the gene matches: 10. The CDR3 contains 16 residues. The CDR3 bases that were read are TGTGCCTGGAGTTGGGCGGGGCTAGCGGGAAACAATGAG. Translated, it gives CAWSWAGLAGNNE. The CDR3 as a whole reads CAWSWAGLAGNNEQFF.

This clone came up many times. The read finishes 3 residues shy of the CDR3 end, and the germline J gene is used to complete it. The chain joins TRBV9 to TRBJ2-5; 13 nucleotides match TRBD2. CDR1 is SGDLS, CDR2 YYNGEE, per germline. The junction had 3 bases not matched to a gene; V was cut back by 3 bases and J by 4 bases. There are 15 residues in the CDR3. Incomplete CDR3 DNA: TGTGCCAGCAGCGAAGGACTAGCGGGAGCAGAGACC. It translates to CASSEGLAGAET. The full CDR3 protein reads CASSEGLAGAETQYF.

Details on this clone: The CDR3 end lies 3 residues beyond the end of the read and is filled in from the germline J gene. This chain joins TRBV2 and TRBJ2-1, with TRBD2 matching 10 bases. Germline CDR1 SNHLY, CDR2 FYNNEI. V lost 7 bases, J lost 3 bases, and 15 bases stayed unmatched. CDR3 length equals 18 residues. The covered CDR3 bases are TGTGCCAGCATAGTAAGGCTAGCGGGAGTGGAGGGCTACAATGAG. This encodes CASIVRLAGVEGYNE. In full, the CDR3 is CASIVRLAGVEGYNEQFF.

This clone has at least ten counts. The read is 3 residues too short to cover the CDR3 end, so that end is filled in from the germline J gene. The V and J genes are TRBV19 and TRBJ1-1; 8 nucleotides align to TRBD1. Germline V CDR1 and CDR2: LNHDA, SQIVND (reference sequence). This CDR3 is 16 amino acids long. The V gene end was trimmed by 3 bases and the J gene end by 5 bases; junction bases not matched to a gene: 11. CDR3 residues: CASSIAGGPLGTEAFF. The part of the CDR3 DNA that was read is TGTGCCAGTAGTATCGCAGGGGGCCCTTTAGGGACTGAA.

This clone appeared many times. The read ends 3 residues early relative to the CDR3; the germline J gene fills the gap. The chain is built from TRBV14 and TRBJ1-4, with D maybe TRBD1 (6 bases). The V end was cut by 4 bases, the J end by 2 bases, with 11 bases between. The CDR3 is 15 amino acids. Germline values: CDR1 SGHDN, CDR2 FVKESK. The CDR3 here is CASSPQGRTNEKLFF. The DNA read from the CDR3 is TGTGCCAGCAGCCCCCAGGGGAGGACTAATGAAAAA. Drawing the rest from reference TRBV14 and TRBJ1-4, the complete variable domain is EAGVTQFPSHSVIEKGQTVTLRCDPISGHDNLYWYRRVMGKEIKFLLHFVKESKQDESGMPNNRFLAERTGGTYSTLKVQPAELEDSGVYFCASSPQGRTNEKLFFGSGTQLSVL.